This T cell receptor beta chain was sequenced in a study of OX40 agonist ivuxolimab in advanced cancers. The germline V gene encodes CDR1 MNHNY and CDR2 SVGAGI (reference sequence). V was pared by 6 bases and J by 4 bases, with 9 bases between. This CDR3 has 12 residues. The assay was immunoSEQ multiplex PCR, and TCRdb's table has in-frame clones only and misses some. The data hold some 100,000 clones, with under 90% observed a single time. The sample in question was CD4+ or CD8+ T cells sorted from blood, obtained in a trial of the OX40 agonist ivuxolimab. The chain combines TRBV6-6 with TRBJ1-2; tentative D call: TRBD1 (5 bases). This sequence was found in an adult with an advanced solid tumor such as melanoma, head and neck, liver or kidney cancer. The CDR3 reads CASSLQVYGYTF. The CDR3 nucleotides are TGTGCCAGCAGCCTACAGGTCTATGGCTACACCTTC.